The present TCR beta chain was sequenced within a study of response to subunit inactivated influenza vaccine. Findings of the study overall: Each seasonal influenza vaccination, the authors suggested, recruits few new T cells.

TCRdb reprocessed the RT-PCR reads with MiXCR, giving one entry per CDR3 protein. The sample records 530,000 or so distinct CDR3 sequences, 12% to 15% being singletons. Between the trimmed V and J ends, which lost 0 bases and 2 bases, there was a span of 7 bases. The CDR3 runs 14 residues. CDR1 SGHTA and CDR2 FQGNSA come from the germline V gene. This clonotype was recorded a few times. Its target is unknown. The specimen comprised PBMCs from blood, sampled 12 days after vaccination. This TCR derives from a man aged 50-59 years who received an inactivated influenza vaccine. The chain links TRBV7-2 to TRBJ1-2; D ambiguous. The CDR3 DNA sequence: TGTGCCAGCAGCTTAGCGGCCGTCAACTATGGCTACACCTTC. Protein product: CASSLAAVNYGYTF.